This passage covers 31 T cell receptor beta chains from one sample sequenced in a study of response to subunit inactivated influenza vaccine (dated by TCRdb to about 2018). Libraries were constructed by RT-PCR. These reads were obtained on an Illumina HiSeq 2500. TCRdb redid the processing of the public reads, applying fastp at Q25 and MiXCR, and retained in-frame beta chains. Under each unique CDR3 protein, matching rows form one entry showing the most common genes and DNA. A total of about half a million distinct CDR3 sequences appear in this sample, about 8% of them only once. The ten largest clones add up to about an eighth of the sample. This material consisted of PBMCs from blood, taken roughly 24 months after vaccination. The receptors here all came from a man between 45 and 75 years old who received an inactivated influenza vaccine. Donor details come from another sample of the same person, matched by shared clones.

This clonotype has a count of ten or more. The chain links TRBV12-3 or TRBV12-4 to TRBJ1-2; D uncertain. CDR3 size: 13 residues. Trimming took 1 base from V and 2 from J, leaving 5 bases between them. CDR3 nucleotide sequence: TGTGCCAGCAGTTTAGACAAAAACTATGGCTACACCTTC. Amino acid sequence: CASSLDKNYGYTF.

This clonotype has a handful of counts. The chain is built from TRBV7-2 and TRBJ2-1; D remains ambiguous. From germline, CDR1 is SGHTA and CDR2 FQGNSA. Trimming removed 1 base at V and 0 bases at J, with 13 bases between. The CDR3 runs to 17 residues. The DNA of the CDR3 is TGTGCCAGCAGCTTAGTACTCCTATCTAGCTCCTACAATGAGCAGTTCTTC. Protein product: CASSLVLLSSSYNEQFF.

This clonotype was seen a handful of times. V and J are TRBV20-1 and TRBJ2-5; D not resolved. The V end was cut by 2 bases, the J end by 4 bases, with 8 bases between. Per the germline V gene, CDR1 is DFQATT and CDR2 is SNEGSKA (reference sequence). There are 12 residues in the CDR3. The CDR3 protein is CSARSLRETQYF. The CDR3, as DNA: TGCAGTGCTAGAAGCCTCAGAGAGACCCAGTACTTC.

At least ten counts were recorded for this clonotype. The J gene is TRBJ2-1, the V gene TRBV20-1, with D perhaps TRBD2 (7 bases). There are 17 residues in the CDR3. From germline, CDR1 is DFQATT and CDR2 SNEGSKA (reference sequence). The V gene lost 0 bases and the J gene lost 1 base, with 16 bases spanning the gap. This CDR3 reads CSARDSTGGASYNEQFF. In DNA form, the CDR3 reads TGCAGTGCTAGAGATTCGACGGGGGGCGCATCCTACAATGAGCAGTTCTTC.

This clonotype has at least ten counts. The chain joins TRBV12-3 or TRBV12-4 to TRBJ2-2; 13 positions agree with TRBD2. The CDR3 contains 18 residues. The ends lost 7 bases at V and 0 bases at J; junction bases unmatched: 8. For the CDR3, the DNA is TGTGCCAGCACTCCCGGGACTAGCGGGATTTCGAACACCGGGGAGCTGTTTTTT. This encodes CASTPGTSGISNTGELFF.

The chain recombines TRBV19 with TRBJ2-6; D gene ambiguous. V was shortened by 2 bases and J by 4 bases, with 12 bases between the two germline ends. There are 16 residues in the CDR3. CDR1 is LNHDA, CDR2 SQIVND, per germline (reference sequence). The CDR3 nucleotides are TGTGCCAGTAGTATATATTGGCCCCCCGGGGCCAACGTCCTGACTTTC. The encoded protein is CASSIYWPPGANVLTF.

Concerning this clonotype itself: A clone one base away is much larger, so this may be a read error. This rearrangement joins TRBV11-3 to TRBJ2-5; 9 bases agree with TRBD1. V lost 4 bases and J lost 6; bases outside the gene matches: 3. From germline, CDR1 is SGHNT and CDR2 YENEEA. This CDR3 spans 13 amino acids. CDR3 sequence: CASSSGQGKTQYF. The CDR3 nucleotides are TGTGCCAGCAGCTCGGGACAGGGAAAGACCCAGTACTTC.

This clonotype was seen repeatedly, ten times or more. CDR3 sequence (DNA): TGTGCCAGCAGTTACTCGAGGGGGGGCAATCAGCCCCAGCATTTT. Protein sequence: CASSYSRGGNQPQHF. J is TRBJ1-5 and V is TRBV6-5; possible D gene TRBD1, 6 bases. Germline CDR1 MNHEY, CDR2 SVGAGI. This CDR3 spans 15 amino acids. The germline V and J ends were trimmed by 0 bases and 2 bases, with 8 bases remaining between them.

This clonotype was counted a few times. The rearrangement joins TRBV20-1 to TRBJ2-2; 11 nucleotides match TRBD1. The CDR3 sequence is 14 residues long. Looked up from germline, CDR1 is DFQATT and CDR2 is SNEGSKA (reference sequence). J was trimmed by 10 bases and V by 6 bases; bases with no gene match: 10. CDR3 DNA: TGCAGTGCCCTCCCGGGACAGGGGGTGCCGGAGCTGTTTTTT. The encoded protein is CSALPGQGVPELFF.

The sample holds many counts of this clonotype. This chain joins TRBV27 and TRBJ2-7; 8 positions match TRBD1. CDR1 and CDR2 from the germline V gene are MNHEY and SMNVEV (reference sequence). This CDR3 has 15 residues. V shed 0 bases and J 4 bases; nucleotides not matched to a gene: 5. The CDR3 loop reads CASSLSSQGAYEQYF. The CDR3 region has the DNA TGTGCCAGCAGTTTATCGAGTCAGGGGGCTTACGAGCAGTACTTC.

A few counts support this clonotype. The CDR3, as DNA: TGTGCCAGCAGTAGGGGACAGGGTAATTCACCCCTCCACTTT. Residues: CASSRGQGNSPLHF. The rearrangement joins TRBV12-3 or TRBV12-4 to TRBJ1-6; TRBD1 aligns across 9 bases. V dropped 5 bases and J dropped 6; count of bases not matched to a gene: 2. This CDR3 has 14 amino acids.

This clonotype was detected many times. The genes are TRBV3-1 and TRBJ1-1; D is unclear. CDR3 length: 11 residues. Trimming cost V 2 bases and J 8 bases, with 6 bases left between them. Per the germline V gene, CDR1 is LGHDT and CDR2 is YNNKEL (reference sequence). CDR3 loop: CASSQTGEAFF. CDR3 in DNA: TGTGCCAGCAGCCAAACGGGGGAAGCTTTCTTT.

This clonotype turned up a few times. This rearrangement joins TRBV29-1 to TRBJ2-3; D is possibly TRBD1 (5 bases). CDR1 and CDR2 (germline): SQVTM, ANQGSEA. The V end lost 4 bases, the J end lost 3 bases, and 8 bases lay between the germline ends. The CDR3 spans 12 residues. Here the CDR3 reads CSVVKGTDTQYF. In nucleotides, the CDR3 is TGCAGCGTTGTGAAGGGGACAGATACGCAGTATTTT.

This clonotype was recorded a few times. The rearrangement joins TRBV29-1 to TRBJ2-7; perhaps TRBD2 as D (5 bases). The CDR3 has 13 amino acids. Trimming shortened V by 4 bases and J by 0 bases, and 10 bases separated the two germline ends. Per germline, CDR1 SQVTM and CDR2 ANQGSEA. The DNA for the CDR3 is TGCAGCGTTGGGAGAGGGCGCTCCTACGAGCAGTACTTC. It is translated as CSVGRGRSYEQYF.

This clonotype was seen repeatedly, ten times or more. CDR3 region: CATTQGQPQHF. CDR3 nucleotides: TGTGCCACCACCCAGGGTCAGCCCCAGCATTTT. The chain is built from TRBV24-1 and TRBJ1-5, with D perhaps matching TRBD1 (5 bases). Germline V gene lookup returns CDR1 KGHDR and CDR2 SFDVKD. The ends were cut back, 8 bases at V and 6 bases at J, with 7 bases in the middle. This CDR3 comprises 11 residues.

This clonotype was recorded a few times. This chain uses TRBV11-2 with TRBJ2-1, with a possible D match to TRBD2 (5 bases). Germline-derived CDR1 and CDR2 are SGHAT and FQNNGV. The CDR3 covers 13 residues. Trimming took 0 bases from V and 9 from J, leaving 9 bases between them. CDR3 protein: CASSLDPRGEQFF. The DNA for the CDR3 is TGTGCCAGCAGCTTAGATCCCCGGGGTGAGCAGTTCTTC.

This chain uses TRBV5-1 with TRBJ2-7; a weak D match, TRBD1 (5 bases). V was cut by 0 bases and J by 3 bases, with 13 bases left in between. From germline, CDR1 is SGHRS and CDR2 YFSETQ. The CDR3 extends over 15 amino acids. In nucleotides, the CDR3 is TGCGCCAGCAGCTTGGCCCGACAGACGAACTACGAGCAGTACTTC. It encodes CASSLARQTNYEQYF.

This chain connects TRBV3-1 to TRBJ2-2; 9 positions match TRBD1. Germline CDR1 and CDR2: LGHDT and YNNKEL (reference sequence). The CDR3 covers 15 residues. The ends lost 1 base at V and 6 bases at J; junction bases unmatched: 3. CDR3 nucleotide sequence: TGTGCCAGCAGCCAAGGGGACAGGGTTGCCGGGGAGCTGTTTTTT. Translating it yields CASSQGDRVAGELFF.

This clonotype was observed a handful of times. The CDR3 region is CASSLAEQSETQYF. The CDR3 DNA is TGTGCCAGCAGCTTAGCAGAACAGTCGGAGACCCAGTACTTC. The chain employs TRBV7-2 and TRBJ2-5; no definite D call. The CDR3 totals 14 residues. The ends were cut back, 0 bases at V and 5 bases at J, with 10 bases in the middle. Germline V gene sequence: CDR1 SGHTA, CDR2 FQGNSA.

This chain uses TRBV7-2 with TRBJ2-3, with TRBD2 matching over 11 bases. V lost 5 bases and J lost 3; bases outside the gene matches: 7. Germline CDR1 is SGHTA and CDR2 is FQGNSA. This CDR3 has 16 residues. The CDR3 DNA reads TGTGCCAGCAGCGCAGCCGGGACTAGCGGTACAGATACGCAGTATTTT. It specifies CASSAAGTSGTDTQYF.

The V and J genes are TRBV5-1 and TRBJ2-7; D remains ambiguous. The germline gives CDR1 SGHRS, CDR2 YFSETQ. V gave up 0 bases and J gave up 6 bases, with 10 bases separating them. The CDR3 is made up of 13 amino acids. The CDR3 region is CASSLDFLGEQYF. In nucleotides, the CDR3 is TGCGCCAGCAGCTTGGACTTTCTGGGCGAGCAGTACTTC.

This chain connects TRBV20-1 to TRBJ1-6; 9 nucleotides match TRBD1. This CDR3 is built from 15 residues. Germline CDR1 reads DFQATT; CDR2 reads SNEGSKA (reference sequence). The CDR3 region is CSLRLAGQGGSPLHF. The CDR3 region has the DNA TGCAGCCTCCGATTAGCGGGACAGGGAGGCTCACCCCTCCACTTT.

The chain carries TRBV27 and TRBJ2-5; no reliable D call. This CDR3 has 15 amino acids. Germline V gene sequence: CDR1 MNHEY, CDR2 SMNVEV (reference sequence). V gave up 5 bases and J gave up 2 bases, with 15 bases separating them. Here the CDR3 DNA reads TGTGCCAGCAGTCATAGCCCCGGCCTACAAGAGACCCAGTACTTC. This sequence encodes CASSHSPGLQETQYF.

This clonotype was picked up many times. The chain combines TRBV4-2 with TRBJ1-4; 8 bases map to TRBD1. This CDR3 region has 15 residues. The V and J ends lost 0 bases and 8 bases, in that order; junction bases with no gene match: 5. Germline V gene sequence: CDR1 LGHNA, CDR2 YNFKEQ. The CDR3 region is CASSQDQGAREKLFF. The CDR3 DNA reads TGTGCCAGCAGCCAAGATCAGGGGGCAAGGGAAAAACTGTTTTTT.

CDR3 DNA: TGCGCCAGCAGCTCCGGACACCGTGACACAGATACGCAGTATTTT. Its translation is CASSSGHRDTDTQYF. The chain is built from TRBV5-1 and TRBJ2-3, with D maybe TRBD1 (5 bases). Trimming stripped 3 bases from V and 2 bases from J, with 13 bases between. The CDR3 length is 15 residues. CDR1 is SGHRS and CDR2 is YFSETQ in the germline V gene.

This clonotype has more than one count but fewer than ten. The chain carries TRBV6-4 and TRBJ2-1; a weak D match, TRBD2 (6 bases). V was shortened by 1 base and J by 9 bases, with 10 bases between the two germline ends. Germline values: CDR1 MRHNA, CDR2 SNTAGT. This CDR3 is 13 amino acids long. In nucleotides, the CDR3 is TGTGCCAGCAGTGACTGGGGGGAGCGTGAGCAGTTCTTC. Residues: CASSDWGEREQFF.

To note about this clonotype: Sequence at one end of the junction differs from germline and may be a read error. This chain links TRBV6-2 or TRBV6-3 with TRBJ2-2; D remains ambiguous. CDR3 length: 17 residues. Germline V gene lookup returns CDR1 MNHEY and CDR2 SVGEGT. CDR3 coding DNA: TGTACCAGCAGTCGACCTCTAGGTGGGGCGAACACCGGGGAGCTGTTTTTT. Protein sequence: CTSSRPLGGANTGELFF.

This clonotype was seen more than once but under ten times. This chain joins TRBV12-3 or TRBV12-4 and TRBJ2-7, with D maybe TRBD2 (5 bases). Between the trimmed V and J ends, which lost 7 bases and 2 bases, there was a span of 15 bases. The CDR3 extends over 14 amino acids. The CDR3 spells CASTLRQRAYEQYF. The CDR3 region has the DNA TGTGCCAGCACCCTCCGGCAGAGGGCCTACGAGCAGTACTTC.

The chain is built from TRBV6-5 and TRBJ1-6; D is perhaps TRBD1 (5 bases). CDR3 length: 16 amino acids. Trimming took 2 bases from V and 5 from J, leaving 13 bases between them. Germline CDR1 and CDR2: MNHEY and SVGAGI. The CDR3 loop reads CASSYQAGMNNSPLHF. The CDR3 bases are TGTGCCAGCAGTTACCAGGCAGGGATGAATAATTCACCCCTCCACTTT.

This clonotype was seen repeatedly, ten times or more. This chain joins TRBV7-2 and TRBJ2-7; tentative D call: TRBD1 (7 bases). CDR3 length equals 14 residues. The V gene's germline CDR1 is SGHTA and CDR2 FQGNSA. The ends were cut back, 3 bases at V and 6 bases at J, with 15 bases in the middle. The DNA of the CDR3 is TGTGCCAGCAGCTTTTCAGGGGGGCCGTCCGAGCAGTACTTC. Residues: CASSFSGGPSEQYF.

As to this clonotype: A much larger clonotype is one base distant, so this may be a read error. Without the conserved terminal phenylalanine or tryptophan, this CDR3 likely stems from a read error. V gene TRBV2 combines with J gene TRBJ2-5; D gene ambiguous. V was pared by 1 base and J by 3 bases, with 12 bases between. Germline V CDR1 and CDR2: SNHLY, FYNNEI. This CDR3 region has 15 residues. CDR3 region: CASSEDARGKETQYV. DNA for the CDR3: TGTGCCAGCAGTGAAGACGCAAGAGGAAAAGAGACCCAGTACGTC.